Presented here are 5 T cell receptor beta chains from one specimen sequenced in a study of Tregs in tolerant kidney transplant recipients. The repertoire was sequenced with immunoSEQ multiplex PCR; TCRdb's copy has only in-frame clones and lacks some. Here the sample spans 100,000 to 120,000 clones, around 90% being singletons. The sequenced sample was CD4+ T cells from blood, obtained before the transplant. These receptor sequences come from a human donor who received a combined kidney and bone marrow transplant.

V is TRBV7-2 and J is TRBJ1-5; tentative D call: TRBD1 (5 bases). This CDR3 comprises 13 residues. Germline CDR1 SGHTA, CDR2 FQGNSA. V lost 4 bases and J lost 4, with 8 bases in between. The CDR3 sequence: CASSSRVNQPQHF. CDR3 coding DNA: TGTGCCAGCAGCTCCAGGGTTAATCAGCCCCAGCATTTT.

The CDR3 region has the DNA TGTGCCAGCAGCATTCTAGCGGGGGTACAAGAGACCCAGTACTTC. Its translation is CASSILAGVQETQYF. V gene TRBV7-7 combines with J gene TRBJ2-5, with 10 bases that match TRBD2. Trimming cost V 5 bases and J 2 bases; bases outside gene matches: 5. This CDR3 contains 15 residues. Germline CDR1 SSHAT, CDR2 FNYEAQ (reference sequence).

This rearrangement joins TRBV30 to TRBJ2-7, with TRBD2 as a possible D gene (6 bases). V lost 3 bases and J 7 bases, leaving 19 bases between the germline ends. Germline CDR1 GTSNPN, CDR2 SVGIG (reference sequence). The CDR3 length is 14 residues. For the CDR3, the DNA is TGTGCCTGGAGCGACCCGGGCAGGGCGGGGGAGCAGTACTTC. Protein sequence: CAWSDPGRAGEQYF.

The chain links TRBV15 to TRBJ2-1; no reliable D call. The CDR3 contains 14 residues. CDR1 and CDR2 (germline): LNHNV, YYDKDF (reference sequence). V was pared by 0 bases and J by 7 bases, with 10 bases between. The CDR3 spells CATSRDLNANEQFF. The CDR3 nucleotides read TGTGCCACCAGCAGAGATCTAAATGCGAATGAGCAGTTCTTC. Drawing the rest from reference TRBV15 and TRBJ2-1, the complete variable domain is DAMVIQNPRYQVTQFGKPVTLSCSQTLNHNVMYWYQQKSSQAPKLLFHYYDKDFNNEADTPDNFQSRRPNTSFCFLDIRSPGLGDTAMYLCATSRDLNANEQFFGPGTRLTVL.

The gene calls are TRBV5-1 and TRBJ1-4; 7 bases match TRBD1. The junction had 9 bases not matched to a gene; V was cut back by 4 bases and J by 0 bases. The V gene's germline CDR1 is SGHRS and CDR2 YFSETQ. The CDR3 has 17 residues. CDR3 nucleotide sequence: TGCGCCAGCAGCCCCCGGACAGGCCGTGCAACTAATGAAAAACTGTTTTTT. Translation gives CASSPRTGRATNEKLFF.